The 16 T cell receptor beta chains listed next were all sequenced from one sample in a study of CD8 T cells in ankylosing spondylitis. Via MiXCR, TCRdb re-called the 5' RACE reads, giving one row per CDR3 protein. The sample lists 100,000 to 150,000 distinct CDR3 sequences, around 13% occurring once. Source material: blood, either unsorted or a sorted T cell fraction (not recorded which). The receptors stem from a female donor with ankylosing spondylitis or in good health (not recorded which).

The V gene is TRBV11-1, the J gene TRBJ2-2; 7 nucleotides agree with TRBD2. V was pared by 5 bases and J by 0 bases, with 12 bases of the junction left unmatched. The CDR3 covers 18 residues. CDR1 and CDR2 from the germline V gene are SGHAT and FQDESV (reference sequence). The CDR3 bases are TGTGCCAGCAGCCCTAAACCTAGCGGAACCGCGAACACCGGGGAGCTGTTTTTT. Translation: CASSPKPSGTANTGELFF.

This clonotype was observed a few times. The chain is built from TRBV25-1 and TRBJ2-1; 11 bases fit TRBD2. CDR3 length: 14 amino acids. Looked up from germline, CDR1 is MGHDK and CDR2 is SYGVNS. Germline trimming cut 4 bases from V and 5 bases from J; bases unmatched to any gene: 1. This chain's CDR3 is CASSVAGGNNEQFF. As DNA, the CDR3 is TGTGCCAGCAGTGTAGCGGGGGGGAACAATGAGCAGTTCTTC.

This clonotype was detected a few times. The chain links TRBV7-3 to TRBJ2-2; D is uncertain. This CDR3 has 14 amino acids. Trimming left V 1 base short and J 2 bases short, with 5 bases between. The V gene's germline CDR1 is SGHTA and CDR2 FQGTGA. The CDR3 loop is CASSLNVNTGELFF. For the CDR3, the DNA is TGTGCCAGCAGCTTAAACGTAAACACCGGGGAGCTGTTTTTT.

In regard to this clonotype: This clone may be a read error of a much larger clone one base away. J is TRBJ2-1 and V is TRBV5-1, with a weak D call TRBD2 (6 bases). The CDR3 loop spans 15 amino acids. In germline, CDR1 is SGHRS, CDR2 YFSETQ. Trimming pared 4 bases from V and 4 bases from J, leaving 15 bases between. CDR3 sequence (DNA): TGCGCCAGCAGCGGAATGATAGCGGCATACAATGAGCAGTTCTTC. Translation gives CASSGMIAAYNEQFF.

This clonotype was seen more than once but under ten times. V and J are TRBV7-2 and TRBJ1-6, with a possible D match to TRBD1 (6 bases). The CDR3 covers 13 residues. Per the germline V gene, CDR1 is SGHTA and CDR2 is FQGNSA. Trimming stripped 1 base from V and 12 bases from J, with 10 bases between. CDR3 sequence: CASSLGGQKPLHF. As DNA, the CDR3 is TGTGCCAGCAGCTTAGGGGGGCAGAAACCCCTCCACTTT.

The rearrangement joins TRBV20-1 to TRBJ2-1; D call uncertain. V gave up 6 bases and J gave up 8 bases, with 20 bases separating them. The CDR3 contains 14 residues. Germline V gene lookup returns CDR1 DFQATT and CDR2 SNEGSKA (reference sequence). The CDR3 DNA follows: TGCAGTGCCGAAAAGGCCGTCTCCCGGGATGAGCAGTTCTTC. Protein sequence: CSAEKAVSRDEQFF.

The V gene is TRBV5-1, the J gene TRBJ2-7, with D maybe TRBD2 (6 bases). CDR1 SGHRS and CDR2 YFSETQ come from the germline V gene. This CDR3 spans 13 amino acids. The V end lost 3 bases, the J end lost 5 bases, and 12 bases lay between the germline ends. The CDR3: CASSSGGEDEQYF. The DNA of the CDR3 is TGCGCCAGCAGCTCGGGCGGGGAGGACGAGCAGTACTTC. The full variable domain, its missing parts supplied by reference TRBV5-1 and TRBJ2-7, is KAGVTQTPRYLIKTRGQQVTLSCSPISGHRSVSWYQQTPGQGLQFLFEYFSETQRNKGNFPGRFSGRQFSNSRSEMNVSTLELGDSALYLCASSSGGEDEQYFGPGTRLTVT.

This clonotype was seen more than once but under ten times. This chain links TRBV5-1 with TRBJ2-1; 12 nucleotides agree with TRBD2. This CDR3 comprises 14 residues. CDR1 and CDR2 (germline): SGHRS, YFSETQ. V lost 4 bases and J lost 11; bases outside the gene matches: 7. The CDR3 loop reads CASSTTSGSTQQFF. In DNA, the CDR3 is TGCGCCAGCAGCACGACTAGCGGGAGTACCCAGCAGTTCTTC.

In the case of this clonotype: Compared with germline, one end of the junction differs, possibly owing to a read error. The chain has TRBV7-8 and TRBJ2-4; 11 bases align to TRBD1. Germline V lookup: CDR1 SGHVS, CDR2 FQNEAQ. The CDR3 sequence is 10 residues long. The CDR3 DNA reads TGTGCCAGCGGACAGGGGGCTTTGCACTTC. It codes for CASGQGALHF. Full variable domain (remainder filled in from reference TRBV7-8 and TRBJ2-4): GAGVSQSPRYKVAKRGQDVALRCDPISGHVSLFWYQQALGQGPEFLTYFQNEAQLDKSGLPSDRFFAERPEGSVSTLKIQRTQQEDSAVYLCASGQGALHFGAGTRLSVL.

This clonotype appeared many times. The CDR3 region has the DNA TGCGCCAGCAGCCAAGATCACGTGGGCAGCAATCAGCCCCAGCATTTT. This gives the protein CASSQDHVGSNQPQHF. The chain uses TRBV4-1 and TRBJ1-5; D unresolved. Germline lookup yields CDR1 MGHRA and CDR2 YSYEKL. The CDR3 extends over 16 amino acids. V dropped 0 bases and J dropped 1 base, with 10 bases sitting between them.

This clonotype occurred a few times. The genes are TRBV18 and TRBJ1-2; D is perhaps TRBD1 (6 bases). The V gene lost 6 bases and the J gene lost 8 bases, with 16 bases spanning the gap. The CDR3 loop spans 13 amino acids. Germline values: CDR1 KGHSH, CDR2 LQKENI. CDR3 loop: CASSPEGVGGYTF. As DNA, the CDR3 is TGTGCCAGCTCCCCTGAGGGGGTCGGAGGCTACACCTTC.

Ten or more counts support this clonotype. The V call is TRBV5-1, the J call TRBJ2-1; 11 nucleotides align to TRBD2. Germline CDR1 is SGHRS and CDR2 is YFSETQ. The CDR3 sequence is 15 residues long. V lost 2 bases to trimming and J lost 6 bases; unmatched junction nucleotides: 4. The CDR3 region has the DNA TGCGCCAGCAGCTTACTAGCGGGAGCCCCCAATGAGCAGTTCTTC. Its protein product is CASSLLAGAPNEQFF.

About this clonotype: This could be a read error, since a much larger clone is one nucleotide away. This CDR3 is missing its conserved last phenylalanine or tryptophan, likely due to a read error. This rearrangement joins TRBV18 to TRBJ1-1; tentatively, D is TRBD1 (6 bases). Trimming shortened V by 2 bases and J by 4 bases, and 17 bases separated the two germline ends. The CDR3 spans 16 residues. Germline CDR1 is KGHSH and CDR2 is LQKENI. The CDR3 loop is CASSPGGTGLVTEAFL. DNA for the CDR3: TGTGCCAGCTCACCAGGGGGAACAGGGTTGGTCACTGAAGCTTTCTTG.

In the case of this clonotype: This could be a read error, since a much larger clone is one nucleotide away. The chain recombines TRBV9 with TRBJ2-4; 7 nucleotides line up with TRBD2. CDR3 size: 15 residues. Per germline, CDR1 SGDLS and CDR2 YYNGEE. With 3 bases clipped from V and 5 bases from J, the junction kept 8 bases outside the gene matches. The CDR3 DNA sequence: TGTGCCAGCAGCGCGGGGGAGGGTACCGAAAACATTCAGTACTTC. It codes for CASSAGEGTENIQYF.

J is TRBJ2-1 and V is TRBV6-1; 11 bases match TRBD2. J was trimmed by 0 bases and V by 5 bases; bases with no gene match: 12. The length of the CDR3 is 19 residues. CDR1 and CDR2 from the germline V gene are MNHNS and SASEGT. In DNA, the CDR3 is TGTGCCAGCAGTCCCCGCGCTAGCGGGGGGACTCGCTCCTACAATGAGCAGTTCTTC. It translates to CASSPRASGGTRSYNEQFF.

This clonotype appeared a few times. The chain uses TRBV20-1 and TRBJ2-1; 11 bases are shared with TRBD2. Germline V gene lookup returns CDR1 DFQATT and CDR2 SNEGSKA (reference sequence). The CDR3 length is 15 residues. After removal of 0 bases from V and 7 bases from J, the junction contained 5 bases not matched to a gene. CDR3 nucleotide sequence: TGCAGTGCTAGAGATTGGTCTAGCGGGAGGAATGAGCAGTTCTTC. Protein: CSARDWSSGRNEQFF.